Shown below are 29 T cell receptor beta chains from a single sample sequenced in a study of cytomegalovirus exposure and HLA in healthy donors. Sequencing was performed with immunoSEQ multiplex PCR; in TCRdb, only in-frame clones are kept and a portion is missing. The sample has about 120,000 clones, 89% seen once. The sample comprised PBMCs. These receptors were taken from a woman aged 18-29 years in good health and CMV-seronegative.

The chain has TRBV18 and TRBJ2-1; 8 bases map to TRBD2. Trimming at V came to 3 bases and at J to 5 bases, leaving 9 bases not matched to a gene. The CDR3 is 16 residues long. CDR1 KGHSH and CDR2 LQKENI come from the germline V gene. The CDR3 DNA is TGTGCCAGCTCACCGGAACTAGCGGCCCCCAACAATGAGCAGTTCTTC. This sequence encodes CASSPELAAPNNEQFF.

This clone was seen many times. The genes are TRBV19 and TRBJ1-2; 10 bases are shared with TRBD1. The ends lost 5 bases at V and 5 bases at J; junction bases unmatched: 2. Germline CDR1 and CDR2: LNHDA and SQIVND (reference sequence). This CDR3 is 13 amino acids long. CDR3: CASSWDRGYGYTF. Written as DNA, the CDR3 is TGTGCCAGTAGTTGGGACAGGGGATATGGCTACACCTTC.

The chain links TRBV30 to TRBJ1-3; no firm D call. V lost 2 bases to trimming and J lost 8 bases, with 13 bases between them. Germline CDR1 and CDR2: GTSNPN and SVGIG (reference sequence). The CDR3 length is 13 residues. CDR3 amino acids: CAWSWSLGYTIYF. CDR3 DNA: TGTGCCTGGAGTTGGAGTTTAGGATACACCATATATTTT.

This sequence joins TRBV19 and TRBJ1-2, with D perhaps TRBD1 (6 bases). Trimming took off 3 bases at V and 5 bases at J, with 16 bases between the two ends. This CDR3 has 15 residues. CDR1 is LNHDA and CDR2 is SQIVND in the germline V gene (reference sequence). CDR3 sequence: CASSIQGLVSYGYTF. CDR3 bases: TGTGCCAGTAGTATCCAGGGGTTGGTCTCTTATGGCTACACCTTC.

The chain joins TRBV15 to TRBJ1-1; 8 nucleotides line up with TRBD1. Germline values: CDR1 LNHNV, CDR2 YYDKDF (reference sequence). The CDR3 extends over 13 amino acids. The V and J ends lost 6 bases and 3 bases, in that order; junction bases with no gene match: 3. The CDR3 is CATSTTGDTEAFF. CDR3 nucleotide sequence: TGTGCCACCAGTACGACAGGGGACACTGAAGCTTTCTTT.

V and J are TRBV2 and TRBJ2-1, with TRBD1 identical over 10 bases. The germline gives CDR1 SNHLY, CDR2 FYNNEI. This CDR3 has 14 amino acids. With V trimmed by 6 bases and J by 7 bases, 6 bases remained unmatched. The CDR3 nucleotides read TGTGCCAGCAGCGGGACAGGGGTGGGGAATGAGCAGTTCTTC. Amino acids: CASSGTGVGNEQFF.

The J gene is TRBJ2-1, the V gene TRBV7-6; D gene uncertain. Germline V gene data show CDR1 as SGHVS and CDR2 as FNYEAQ. The CDR3 totals 14 residues. V was trimmed by 4 bases and J by 6 bases, leaving 13 bases between them. As DNA, the CDR3 is TGTGCCAGCAGCTCTCGCGGTGGGTCCAATGAGCAGTTCTTC. Translating it yields CASSSRGGSNEQFF.

This sequence joins TRBV7-8 and TRBJ1-1; the D is unclear. The V end lost 2 bases, the J end lost 8 bases, and 15 bases lay between the germline ends. The CDR3 totals 14 residues. Germline V gene data show CDR1 as SGHVS and CDR2 as FQNEAQ. In nucleotides, the CDR3 is TGTGCCAGCAGCTTAATCGGGTTTTCGGTGGAAGCTTTCTTT. This encodes CASSLIGFSVEAFF.

V and J are TRBV25-1 and TRBJ2-2; perhaps TRBD2 as D (6 bases). CDR1 and CDR2 (germline): MGHDK, SYGVNS. CDR3 length: 18 amino acids. The ends were cut back, 2 bases at V and 2 bases at J, with 18 bases in the middle. The CDR3 loop is CASSEKMLWRGNTGELFF. CDR3 coding DNA: TGTGCCAGCAGTGAAAAGATGCTGTGGCGGGGTAACACCGGGGAGCTGTTTTTT. The full variable domain, completed using reference TRBV25-1 and TRBJ2-2, is EADIYQTPRYLVIGTGKKITLECSQTMGHDKMYWYQQDPGMELHLIHYSYGVNSTEKGDLSSESTVSRIRTEHFPLTLESARPSHTSQYLCASSEKMLWRGNTGELFFGEGSRLTVL.

The chain is built from TRBV28 and TRBJ1-3; 9 nucleotides line up with TRBD1. The J segment lost 4 bases and the V segment lost 2 bases, leaving 6 bases of the junction unmatched. The germline CDR1 and CDR2 sequences are MDHEN and SYDVKM. This CDR3 is built from 16 residues. This chain's CDR3 is CASSLEQGAGGNTIYF. The CDR3 nucleotides are TGTGCCAGCAGTTTAGAACAGGGGGCGGGAGGAAACACCATATATTTT.

The chain joins TRBV7-2 to TRBJ2-7; TRBD1 might be the D (6 bases). CDR1 is SGHTA and CDR2 is FQGNSA in the germline V gene. Trimming pared 6 bases from V and 4 bases from J, leaving 10 bases between. The CDR3 sequence is 12 residues long. CDR3 sequence reads: CASRLGGYEQYF. As DNA, the CDR3 is TGTGCCAGCAGGCTAGGGGGATACGAGCAGTACTTC.

V usage is TRBV28 and J usage is TRBJ2-5; 7 bases map to TRBD2. With V trimmed by 6 bases and J by 2 bases, 9 bases remained unmatched. CDR1 is MDHEN and CDR2 is SYDVKM in the germline V gene. The CDR3 has 15 amino acids. The CDR3 loop reads CASSPSGGVQETQYF. In DNA form, the CDR3 reads TGTGCCAGCAGCCCCTCTGGGGGGGTGCAAGAGACCCAGTACTTC.

The chain employs TRBV20-1 and TRBJ1-2; the D is unclear. The CDR3 runs to 11 residues. V was trimmed by 6 bases and J by 4 bases, leaving 9 bases between them. Per the germline V gene, CDR1 is DFQATT and CDR2 is SNEGSKA (reference sequence). CDR3 bases: TGCAGTGCCAATGCGGGCTATGGCTACACCTTC. Its protein is CSANAGYGYTF.

The genes are TRBV6-5 and TRBJ2-1; no firm D call. There are 15 residues in the CDR3. Germline values: CDR1 MNHEY, CDR2 SVGAGI. Trimming cost V 0 bases and J 8 bases, with 14 bases left between them. The CDR3 nucleotides are TGTGCCAGCAGTTACTCGCACAGCCCATGGGATGAGCAGTTCTTC. Translating gives CASSYSHSPWDEQFF.

The rearrangement uses TRBV27 and TRBJ1-1; TRBD1 might be the D (6 bases). Germline CDR1 and CDR2: MNHEY and SMNVEV (reference sequence). The V gene lost 11 bases and the J gene lost 2 bases, with 15 bases spanning the gap. The CDR3 covers 13 residues. The CDR3 sequence: CAAKNRANTEAFF. The CDR3 region has the DNA TGTGCCGCCAAAAACAGGGCCAACACTGAAGCTTTCTTT.

The V gene is TRBV5-1, the J gene TRBJ2-1; 14 bases align to TRBD2. The V gene end was trimmed by 4 bases and the J gene end by 12 bases; junction bases not matched to a gene: 6. The CDR3 consists of 14 residues. Germline assignment: CDR1 SGHRS and CDR2 YFSETQ. The CDR3 reads CASSKGLAGAVQFF. CDR3 DNA sequence: TGCGCCAGCAGCAAGGGACTAGCGGGAGCGGTGCAGTTCTTC. Looking up the rest from reference TRBV5-1 and TRBJ2-1 gives the full variable domain: KAGVTQTPRYLIKTRGQQVTLSCSPISGHRSVSWYQQTPGQGLQFLFEYFSETQRNKGNFPGRFSGRQFSNSRSEMNVSTLELGDSALYLCASSKGLAGAVQFFGPGTRLTVL.

The chain has TRBV7-9 and TRBJ2-3, with 10 nucleotides matching TRBD1. V shed 5 bases and J 3 bases; nucleotides not matched to a gene: 5. Germline lookup yields CDR1 SEHNR and CDR2 FQNEAQ (reference sequence). The CDR3 consists of 15 residues. The CDR3 region is CASSPDRGMTDTQYF. For the CDR3, the DNA is TGTGCCAGCAGCCCGGACAGGGGGATGACAGATACGCAGTATTTT.

This chain uses TRBV27 with TRBJ1-5, with TRBD1 as a possible D gene (6 bases). Germline CDR1 MNHEY, CDR2 SMNVEV (reference sequence). Trimming removed 4 bases at V and 6 bases at J, with 13 bases between. CDR3 length: 14 amino acids. The CDR3 region is CASSYREGGQPQHF. The CDR3 DNA is TGTGCCAGCAGTTACAGGGAGGGTGGTCAGCCCCAGCATTTT.

V is TRBV5-1 and J is TRBJ2-6, with D maybe TRBD1 (5 bases). V was pared by 4 bases and J by 4 bases, with 12 bases between. CDR3 length equals 15 residues. Germline CDR1 and CDR2: SGHRS and YFSETQ. CDR3 coding DNA: TGCGCCAGCAGCAAAGGGGTGGCAGGGGCCAACGTCCTGACTTTC. Translating gives CASSKGVAGANVLTF.

The CDR3: CASSSVQGPVGYTF. CDR3 sequence (DNA): TGCGCCAGCAGCTCTGTCCAGGGTCCAGTGGGCTACACCTTC. This chain links TRBV4-1 with TRBJ1-2, with a tentative D call TRBD1 (5 bases). The germline gives CDR1 MGHRA, CDR2 YSYEKL. Trimming removed 5 bases from V and 8 bases from J, with 18 bases in between. The length of the CDR3 is 14 residues.

This CDR3 is CAWSWTGGGYTF. CDR3 DNA sequence: TGTGCCTGGAGTTGGACAGGGGGGGGCTACACCTTC. The J gene is TRBJ1-2, the V gene TRBV30; TRBD1 aligns across 10 bases. There are 12 residues in the CDR3. The germline V gene encodes CDR1 GTSNPN and CDR2 SVGIG (reference sequence). Trimming cost V 2 bases and J 8 bases; bases outside gene matches: 2.

V usage is TRBV30 and J usage is TRBJ1-2; D gene ambiguous. The CDR3 is 13 residues long. CDR1 GTSNPN and CDR2 SVGIG come from the germline V gene (reference sequence). The V end was cut by 4 bases, the J end by 4 bases, with 13 bases between. The DNA for the CDR3 is TGTGCCTGGACCAGCGGTGACTTCTATGGCTACACCTTC. Its translation: CAWTSGDFYGYTF.

The chain joins TRBV28 to TRBJ1-2; D ambiguous. With 8 bases removed from V and 5 bases from J, the gap between germline ends came to 15 bases. The germline V gene encodes CDR1 MDHEN and CDR2 SYDVKM. The CDR3 extends over 13 amino acids. CDR3 region: CASVRNSGYGYTF. The CDR3 DNA follows: TGTGCCAGCGTCAGGAATTCGGGATATGGCTACACCTTC.

DNA for the CDR3: TGCAGCGTTGTACTGCCGCTCTCTGGAAACACCATATATTTT. Translating gives CSVVLPLSGNTIYF. J is TRBJ1-3 and V is TRBV29-1; D call uncertain. V lost 4 bases and J 0 bases, leaving 10 bases between the germline ends. CDR3 size: 14 residues. CDR1 and CDR2 (germline): SQVTM, ANQGSEA.

The J gene is TRBJ1-2, the V gene TRBV7-8; possibly TRBD1 for D (5 bases). CDR3 length equals 15 residues. The germline V and J ends were trimmed by 5 bases and 4 bases, with 17 bases remaining between them. Germline V gene sequence: CDR1 SGHVS, CDR2 FQNEAQ. The CDR3 DNA is TGTGCCAGCAGCACCCCCGGGGGGGTGGGCTATGGCTACACCTTC. Translated, it gives CASSTPGGVGYGYTF.

The CDR3 region is CASSLGYSREGLVDTQYF. The CDR3 nucleotides read TGTGCCAGCAGCTTAGGGTACTCGCGGGAGGGCCTTGTGGATACGCAGTATTTT. The chain has TRBV7-9 and TRBJ2-3; 9 positions match TRBD2. Germline lookup yields CDR1 SEHNR and CDR2 FQNEAQ (reference sequence). Trimming cost V 1 base and J 6 bases; bases outside gene matches: 14. The CDR3 runs 18 residues. Looking up the rest from reference TRBV7-9 and TRBJ2-3 gives the full variable domain: DTGVSQNPRHKITKRGQNVTFRCDPISEHNRLYWYRQTLGQGPEFLTYFQNEAQLEKSRLLSDRFSAERPKGSFSTLEIQRTEQGDSAMYLCASSLGYSREGLVDTQYFGPGTRLTVL.

The chain combines TRBV28 with TRBJ2-7; the match to TRBD2 covers 9 bases. Trimming at V came to 6 bases and at J to 4 bases, leaving 7 bases not matched to a gene. The CDR3 covers 14 residues. Germline CDR1 and CDR2: MDHEN and SYDVKM. In nucleotides, the CDR3 is TGTGCCAGCAGGGCTAGCGGGAAAGAGTACGAGCAGTACTTC. This codes for CASRASGKEYEQYF.

The J gene is TRBJ2-3, the V gene TRBV7-9; D not resolved. Deletions cut 5 bases from V and 0 bases from J, with 9 bases between. The CDR3 totals 14 residues. Germline-derived CDR1 and CDR2 are SEHNR and FQNEAQ (reference sequence). The CDR3 loop is CASSPNTSTDTQYF. The CDR3 DNA is TGTGCCAGCAGCCCGAACACGAGCACAGATACGCAGTATTTT.

V and J are TRBV30 and TRBJ2-5, with 8 positions matching TRBD2. The CDR3 is 14 residues long. V lost 0 bases and J lost 5; bases outside the gene matches: 5. Germline assignment: CDR1 GTSNPN and CDR2 SVGIG (reference sequence). The CDR3 DNA is TGTGCCTGGAGTGTCGGGGGGGCCGGGGAGACCCAGTACTTC. This encodes CAWSVGGAGETQYF.